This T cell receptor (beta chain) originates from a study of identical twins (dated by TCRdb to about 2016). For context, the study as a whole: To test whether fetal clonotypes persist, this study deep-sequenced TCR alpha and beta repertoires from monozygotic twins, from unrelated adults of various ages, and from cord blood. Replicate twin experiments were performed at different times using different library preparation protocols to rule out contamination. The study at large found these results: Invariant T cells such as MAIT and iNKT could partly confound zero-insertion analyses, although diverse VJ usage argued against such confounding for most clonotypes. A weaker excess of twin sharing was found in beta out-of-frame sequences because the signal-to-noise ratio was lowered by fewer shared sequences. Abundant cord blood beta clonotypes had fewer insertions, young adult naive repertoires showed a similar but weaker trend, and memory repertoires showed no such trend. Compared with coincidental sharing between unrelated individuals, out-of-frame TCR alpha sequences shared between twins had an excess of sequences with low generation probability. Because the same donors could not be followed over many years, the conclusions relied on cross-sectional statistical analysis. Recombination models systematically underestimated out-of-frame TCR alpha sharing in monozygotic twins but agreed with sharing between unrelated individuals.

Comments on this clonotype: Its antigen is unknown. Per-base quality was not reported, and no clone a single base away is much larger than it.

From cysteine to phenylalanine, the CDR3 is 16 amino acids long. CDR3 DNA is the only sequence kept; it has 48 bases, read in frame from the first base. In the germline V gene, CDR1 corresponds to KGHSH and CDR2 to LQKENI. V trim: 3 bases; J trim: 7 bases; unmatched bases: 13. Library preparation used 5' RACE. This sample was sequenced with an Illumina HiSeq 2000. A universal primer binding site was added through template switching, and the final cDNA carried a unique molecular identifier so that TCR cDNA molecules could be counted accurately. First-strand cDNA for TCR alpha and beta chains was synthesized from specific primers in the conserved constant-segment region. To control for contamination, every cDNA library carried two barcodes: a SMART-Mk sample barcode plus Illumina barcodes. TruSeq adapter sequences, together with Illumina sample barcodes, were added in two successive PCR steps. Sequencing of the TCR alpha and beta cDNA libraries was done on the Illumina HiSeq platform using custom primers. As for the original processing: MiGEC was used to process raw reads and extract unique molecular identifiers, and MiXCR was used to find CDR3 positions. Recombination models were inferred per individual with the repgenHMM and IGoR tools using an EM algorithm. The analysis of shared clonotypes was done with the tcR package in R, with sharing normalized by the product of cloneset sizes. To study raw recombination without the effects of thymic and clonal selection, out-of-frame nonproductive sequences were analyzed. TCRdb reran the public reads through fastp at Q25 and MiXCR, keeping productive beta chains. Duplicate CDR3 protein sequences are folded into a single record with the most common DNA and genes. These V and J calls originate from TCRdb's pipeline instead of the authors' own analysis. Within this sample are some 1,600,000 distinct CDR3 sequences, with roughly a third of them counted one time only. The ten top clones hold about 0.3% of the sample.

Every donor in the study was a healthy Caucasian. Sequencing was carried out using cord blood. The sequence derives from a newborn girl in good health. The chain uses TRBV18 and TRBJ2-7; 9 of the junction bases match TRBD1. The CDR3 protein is CASSPPGQGIYNEQYF. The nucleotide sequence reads TGTGCCAGCTCACCGCCGGGACAGGGCATTTACAATGAGCAGTACTTC.